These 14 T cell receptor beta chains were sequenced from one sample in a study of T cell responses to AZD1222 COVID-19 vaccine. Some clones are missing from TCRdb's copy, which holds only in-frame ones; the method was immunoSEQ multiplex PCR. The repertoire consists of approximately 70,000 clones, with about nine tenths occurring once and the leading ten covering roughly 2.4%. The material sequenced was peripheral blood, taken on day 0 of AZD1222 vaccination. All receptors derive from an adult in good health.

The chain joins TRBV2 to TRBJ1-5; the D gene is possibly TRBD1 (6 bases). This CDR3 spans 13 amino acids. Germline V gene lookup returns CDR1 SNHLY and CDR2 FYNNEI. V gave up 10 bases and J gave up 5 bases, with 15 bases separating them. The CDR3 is CATNRDIDQPQHF. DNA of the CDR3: TGTGCCACTAACCGGGACATCGATCAGCCCCAGCATTTT.

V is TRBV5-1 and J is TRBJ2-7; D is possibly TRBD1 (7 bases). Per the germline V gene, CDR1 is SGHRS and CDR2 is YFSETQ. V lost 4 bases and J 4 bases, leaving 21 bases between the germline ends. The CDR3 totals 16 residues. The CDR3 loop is CASSGFGRQGTYEQYF. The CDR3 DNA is TGCGCCAGCAGCGGATTCGGGAGACAGGGAACTTACGAGCAGTACTTC.

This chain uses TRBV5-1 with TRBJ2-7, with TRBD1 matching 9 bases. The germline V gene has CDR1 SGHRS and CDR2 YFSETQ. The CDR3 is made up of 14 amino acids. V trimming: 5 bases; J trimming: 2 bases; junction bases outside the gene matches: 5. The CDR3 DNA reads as TGCGCCAGCAGTCAGGACAGGGGTACCTACGAGCAGTACTTC. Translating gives CASSQDRGTYEQYF.

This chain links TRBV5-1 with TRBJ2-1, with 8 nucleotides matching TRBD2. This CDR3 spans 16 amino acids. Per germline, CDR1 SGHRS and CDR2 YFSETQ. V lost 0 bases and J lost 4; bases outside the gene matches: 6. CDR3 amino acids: CASSLVVTSEYNEQFF. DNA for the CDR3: TGCGCCAGCAGCTTGGTGGTGACTAGCGAATACAATGAGCAGTTCTTC.

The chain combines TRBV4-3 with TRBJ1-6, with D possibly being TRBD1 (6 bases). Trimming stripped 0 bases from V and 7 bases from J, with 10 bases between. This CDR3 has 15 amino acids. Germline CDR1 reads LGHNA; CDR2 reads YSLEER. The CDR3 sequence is CASSQDRGGNSPLHF. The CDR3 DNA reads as TGCGCCAGCAGCCAAGACCGAGGGGGGAATTCACCCCTCCACTTT.

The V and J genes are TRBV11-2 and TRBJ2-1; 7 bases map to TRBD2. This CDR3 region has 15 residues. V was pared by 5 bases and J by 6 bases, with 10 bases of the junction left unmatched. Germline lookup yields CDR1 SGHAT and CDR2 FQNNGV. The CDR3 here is CASSIASGTFNEQFF. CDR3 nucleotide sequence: TGTGCCAGCAGCATTGCTAGCGGCACCTTCAATGAGCAGTTCTTC.

In DNA, the CDR3 is TGTGCCATCAGTGAGTCCCGGGGGACCGTTGAAAAACTGTTTTTT. This codes for CAISESRGTVEKLFF. This chain uses TRBV10-3 with TRBJ1-4, with D perhaps TRBD1 (5 bases). The CDR3 spans 15 residues. V lost 0 bases to trimming and J lost 7 bases, with 12 bases between them. Per germline, CDR1 ENHRY and CDR2 SYGVKD.

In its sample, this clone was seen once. CDR3 residues: CASTVAGVGDEQFF. In nucleotides, the CDR3 is TGTGCCAGCACCGTCGCGGGAGTGGGTGATGAGCAGTTCTTC. The J gene is TRBJ2-1, the V gene TRBV7-6; 7 bases line up with TRBD2. V dropped 7 bases and J dropped 8; count of bases not matched to a gene: 11. CDR1 is SGHVS and CDR2 is FNYEAQ in the germline V gene. CDR3 size: 14 residues. The full variable domain, rest sourced from reference TRBV7-6 and TRBJ2-1, is GAGVSQSPRYKVTKRGQDVALRCDPISGHVSLYWYRQALGQGPEFLTYFNYEAQQDKSGLPNDRFSAERPEGSISTLTIQRTEQRDSAMYRCASTVAGVGDEQFFGPGTRLTVL.

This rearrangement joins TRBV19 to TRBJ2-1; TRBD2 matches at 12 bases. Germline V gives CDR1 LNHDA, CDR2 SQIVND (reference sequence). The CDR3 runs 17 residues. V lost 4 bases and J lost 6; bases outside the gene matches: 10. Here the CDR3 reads CASSRRTSGITANEQFF. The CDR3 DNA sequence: TGTGCCAGTAGTAGACGGACTAGCGGGATAACCGCCAATGAGCAGTTCTTC.

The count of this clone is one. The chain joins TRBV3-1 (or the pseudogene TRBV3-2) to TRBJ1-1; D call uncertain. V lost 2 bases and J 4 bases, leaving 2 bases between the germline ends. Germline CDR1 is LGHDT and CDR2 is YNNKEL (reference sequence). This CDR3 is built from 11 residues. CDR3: CASSQTTEAFF. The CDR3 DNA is TGTGCCAGCAGCCAAACCACTGAAGCTTTCTTT.

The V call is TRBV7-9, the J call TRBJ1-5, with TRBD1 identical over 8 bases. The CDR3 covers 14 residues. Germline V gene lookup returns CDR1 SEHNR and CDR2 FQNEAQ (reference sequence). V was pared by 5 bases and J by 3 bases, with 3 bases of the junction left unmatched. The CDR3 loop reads CASSNRGDNQPQHF. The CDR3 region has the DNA TGTGCCAGCAGCAACAGGGGGGACAATCAGCCCCAGCATTTT. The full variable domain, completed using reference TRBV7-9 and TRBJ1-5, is DTGVSQNPRHKITKRGQNVTFRCDPISEHNRLYWYRQTLGQGPEFLTYFQNEAQLEKSRLLSDRFSAERPKGSFSTLEIQRTEQGDSAMYLCASSNRGDNQPQHFGDGTRLSIL.

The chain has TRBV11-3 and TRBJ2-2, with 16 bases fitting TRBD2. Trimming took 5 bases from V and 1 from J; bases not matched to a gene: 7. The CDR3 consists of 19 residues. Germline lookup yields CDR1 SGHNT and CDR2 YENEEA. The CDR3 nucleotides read TGTGCCAGCAGCCCGGGACTAGCGGGAGGGCCTGGGAACACCGGGGAGCTGTTTTTT. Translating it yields CASSPGLAGGPGNTGELFF.

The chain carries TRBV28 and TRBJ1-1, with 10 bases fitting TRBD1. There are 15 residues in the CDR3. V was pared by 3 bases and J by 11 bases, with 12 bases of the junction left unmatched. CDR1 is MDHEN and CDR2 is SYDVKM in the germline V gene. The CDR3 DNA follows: TGTGCCAGCAGTTTCCCCTCGGGACAGGGGTTAAAGGCTTTCTTT. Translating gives CASSFPSGQGLKAFF.

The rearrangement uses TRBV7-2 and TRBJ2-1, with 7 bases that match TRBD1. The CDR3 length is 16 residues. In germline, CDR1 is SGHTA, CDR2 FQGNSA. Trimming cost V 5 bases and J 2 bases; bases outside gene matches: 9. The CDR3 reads CASSPKGAFTYNEQFF. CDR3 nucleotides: TGTGCCAGCAGCCCCAAGGGGGCTTTCACCTACAATGAGCAGTTCTTC.